A single T cell receptor (beta chain) is shown here with its context. Its antigen is still unknown. The sample originates from a study of PD-1 blockade in classical Hodgkin lymphoma. Only in-frame clones appear in the TCRdb table, and some are missing; sequencing was by immunoSEQ multiplex PCR. The sample lists under 30,000 clones, around 87% occurring once. Time point specified: cycle 4 day 1 (C4D1), after 5 to 7 weeks of nivolumab. There was relapse after autologous stem cell transplantation in every patient, and there was variation in brentuximab vedotin exposure. Purification of CD4+ T cells from thawed PBMCs was performed via magnetic negative selection. Trimming at V came to 2 bases and at J to 2 bases, leaving 9 bases not matched to a gene. Germline CDR1 reads SGHRS; CDR2 reads YFSETQ. This CDR3 is 17 amino acids long. Study-level points and caveats: Anyone who began nivolumab under 1 year after ASCT was excluded. Whoever responded completely had baseline diversity much like that seen in newly diagnosed patients.

The material was CD4+ T cells from blood, obtained before the fourth cycle of nivolumab. This chain uses TRBV5-1 with TRBJ2-1; TRBD2 aligns across 8 bases. The receptor comes from a human donor with classical Hodgkin lymphoma. CDR3 DNA sequence: TGCGCCAGCAGCTTCTGGTGGGAGCGGGGGACCTACAATGAGCAGTTCTTC. Its translation: CASSFWWERGTYNEQFF.